The source of this TCR beta chain is a study of blood T cell repertoires in COVID-19. The method was immunoSEQ multiplex PCR; TCRdb's version includes in-frame clones alone and lacks a portion of them. The sample shows roughly 180,000 clones, 85% to 90% of them seen only once. The ends lost 3 bases at V and 4 bases at J; junction bases unmatched: 9. The CDR3 runs to 14 residues. Per germline, CDR1 DFQATT and CDR2 SNEGSKA (reference sequence). The chain carries TRBV20-1 and TRBJ2-7; TRBD1 agrees at 7 bases. The receptor was derived from a woman in her fifties or sixties with acute or convalescent COVID-19. Sequenced: peripheral blood. Written as DNA, the CDR3 is TGCAGTGCTAGTCCCGGGACAGCCCTTTACGAGCAGTACTTC. The encoded protein is CSASPGTALYEQYF.